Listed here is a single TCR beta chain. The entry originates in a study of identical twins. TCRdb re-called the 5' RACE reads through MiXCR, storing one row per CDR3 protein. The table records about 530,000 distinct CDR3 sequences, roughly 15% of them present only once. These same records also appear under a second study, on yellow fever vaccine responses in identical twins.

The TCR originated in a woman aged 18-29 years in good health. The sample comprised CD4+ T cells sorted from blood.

CDR3 residues: CASRGGRGSEQFF. The CDR3 region has the DNA TGTGCCAGCAGGGGTGGAAGGGGTAGTGAGCAGTTCTTC. The V gene is TRBV2, the J gene TRBJ2-1; D perhaps matches TRBD1 (5 bases). The germline gives CDR1 SNHLY, CDR2 FYNNEI. CDR3 size: 13 residues. V was cut by 6 bases and J by 9 bases, with 15 bases left in between.